This passage covers 21 T cell receptor beta chains from one sample sequenced in a study of multiple sclerosis patients with progressive multifocal leukoencephalopathy. Time point specified: before natalizumab initiation. Profiled with immunoSEQ multiplex PCR; TCRdb holds only in-frame clones, not every one. The sample lists around 30,000 clones; about 89% were seen once. Sequencing input: PBMCs. The receptors were sampled from a human donor with multiple sclerosis.

The genes are TRBV30 and TRBJ1-2, with D tentatively TRBD1 (6 bases). The CDR3 runs to 14 residues. CDR1 and CDR2 (germline): GTSNPN, SVGIG (reference sequence). Trimming left V 2 bases short and J 2 bases short, with 12 bases between. The CDR3 nucleotides read TGTGCCTGGAGTCCAGGGGTAACGAACTATGGCTACACCTTC. Its protein is CAWSPGVTNYGYTF. Full variable domain (rest looked up from reference TRBV30 and TRBJ1-2): SQTIHQWPATLVQPVGSPLSLECTVEGTSNPNLYWYRQAAGRGLQLLFYSVGIGQISSEVPQNLSASRPQDRQFILSSKKLLLSDSGFYLCAWSPGVTNYGYTFGSGTRLTVV.

The chain has TRBV28 and TRBJ1-5; D possibly corresponds to TRBD1 (6 bases). This CDR3 is built from 18 residues. Germline CDR1 is MDHEN and CDR2 is SYDVKM. Trimming pared 5 bases from V and 7 bases from J, leaving 27 bases between. The CDR3 is CASSLLWGMGGAGQPQHF. CDR3 bases: TGTGCCAGCAGTCTATTATGGGGCATGGGGGGCGCGGGGCAGCCCCAGCATTTT.

As concerns this clone: A read error may account for a junction end that differs from germline. The chain employs TRBV19 and TRBJ2-1, with D possibly TRBD2 on 5 matching bases. Germline values: CDR1 LNHDA, CDR2 SQIVND (reference sequence). The CDR3 spans 12 residues. The CDR3 loop is CASNIGGGEQFF. The CDR3 DNA reads TGTGCCAGTAATATAGGAGGCGGGGAGCAGTTCTTC.

In its sample, this clone was seen once. Written as DNA, the CDR3 is TGTGCCAGCAGCTGGAGGACTAGCGGGGTTGTAGGCACCGGGGAGCTGTTTTTT. Its translation: CASSWRTSGVVGTGELFF. This chain uses TRBV7-2 with TRBJ2-2; 12 bases fit TRBD2. This CDR3 region has 18 residues. The junction had 10 bases not matched to a gene; V was cut back by 4 bases and J by 4 bases. Germline V gene lookup returns CDR1 SGHTA and CDR2 FQGNSA.

The V gene is TRBV30, the J gene TRBJ2-1; D is perhaps TRBD1 (5 bases). Germline V gene data show CDR1 as GTSNPN and CDR2 as SVGIG (reference sequence). The CDR3 contains 11 residues. V gave up 5 bases and J gave up 4 bases, with 6 bases separating them. CDR3 amino acids: CAWDRYNEQFF. In nucleotides, the CDR3 is TGTGCCTGGGACAGATACAATGAGCAGTTCTTC.

CDR3 sequence: CAIWGQINNSPLHF. In DNA, the CDR3 is TGTGCCATCTGGGGTCAGATAAATAATTCACCCCTCCACTTT. The chain couples TRBV6-6 to TRBJ1-6, with no clear D. The CDR3 consists of 14 residues. Trimming stripped 10 bases from V and 5 bases from J, with 15 bases between. The germline CDR1 and CDR2 sequences are MNHNY and SVGAGI (reference sequence).

The V and J genes are TRBV9 and TRBJ2-5; TRBD1 might be the D (5 bases). The closer fit of TRBJ2-7 to the DNA end suggests the J call may be wrong. The V gene's germline CDR1 is SGDLS and CDR2 YYNGEE. The CDR3 has 15 amino acids. CDR3 sequence (DNA): TGTGCCAGCAGCGTAGAGGTAGGGGACTCCTACGAGCAGTACTTC. Amino acids: CASSVEVGDSYEQYF.

The V call is TRBV15, the J call TRBJ2-2, with a tentative D call TRBD1 (6 bases). The germline V gene has CDR1 LNHNV and CDR2 YYDKDF (reference sequence). CDR3 length: 18 amino acids. The V gene lost 0 bases and the J gene lost 3 bases, with 17 bases spanning the gap. Here the CDR3 reads CATSRDPPGHLYTGELFF. CDR3 nucleotides: TGTGCCACCAGCAGAGATCCCCCGGGACACCTTTACACCGGGGAGCTGTTTTTT.

The gene calls are TRBV6-1 and TRBJ1-2, with TRBD1 matching 9 bases. CDR1 MNHNS and CDR2 SASEGT come from the germline V gene. J gave up 8 bases and V 2 bases, and 6 bases lay outside the gene matches. The CDR3 runs to 14 residues. The CDR3 loop reads CASSENRGRDGYTF. CDR3 DNA sequence: TGTGCCAGCAGTGAAAACAGGGGGCGAGACGGCTACACCTTC.

The gene calls are TRBV6-6 and TRBJ2-1; D might be TRBD2 (5 bases). Between the trimmed V and J ends, which lost 2 bases and 9 bases, there was a span of 20 bases. The CDR3 spans 16 residues. CDR1 and CDR2 from the germline V gene are MNHNY and SVGAGI (reference sequence). CDR3 DNA sequence: TGTGCCAGCAGTTACGCCTTACAGAAAGCGGTCGGTGAGCAGTTCTTC. Its protein product is CASSYALQKAVGEQFF.

As to this clone: The germline gene is not matched at one end of the junction; a read error may be the cause. The chain employs TRBV9 and TRBJ2-7, with D unresolved. The CDR3 covers 16 residues. Germline V gene lookup returns CDR1 SGDLS and CDR2 YYNGEE. The CDR3: CAGSVAGVVKGNEQYF. The CDR3 DNA is TGTGCCGGCAGCGTAGCTGGTGTAGTAAAAGGGAACGAGCAGTACTTC. Together with reference TRBV9 and TRBJ2-7, the CDR3 gives the full variable domain: DSGVTQTPKHLITATGQRVTLRCSPRSGDLSVYWYQQSLDQGLQFLIQYYNGEERAKGNILERFSAQQFPDLHSELNLSSLELGDSALYFCAGSVAGVVKGNEQYFGPGTRLTVT.

The chain links TRBV4-1 to TRBJ1-2; possibly TRBD1 for D (5 bases). This CDR3 region has 16 residues. The germline V gene has CDR1 MGHRA and CDR2 YSYEKL. The V end was cut by 3 bases, the J end by 2 bases, with 16 bases between. The CDR3 DNA reads as TGCGCCAGCAGCCAGCTGGGACGGACATTGAACTATGGCTACACCTTC. It encodes CASSQLGRTLNYGYTF.

The rearrangement uses TRBV5-4 and TRBJ2-7, with unresolved D. V lost 0 bases to trimming and J lost 1 base, with 8 bases between them. There are 14 residues in the CDR3. Germline CDR1 reads SGHNT; CDR2 reads YYREEE (reference sequence). CDR3 nucleotide sequence: TGTGCCAGCAGCTTGGGATTAGCTTCCTACGAGCAGTACTTC. Amino acid sequence: CASSLGLASYEQYF. The whole variable domain, filled in from reference TRBV5-4 and TRBJ2-7, reads ETGVTQSPTHLIKTRGQQVTLRCSSQSGHNTVSWYQQALGQGPQFIFQYYREEENGRGNFPPRFSGLQFPNYSSELNVNALELDDSALYLCASSLGLASYEQYFGPGTRLTVT.

The CDR3 here is CASSFSRGGEANYGYTF. The CDR3 DNA sequence: TGTGCCAGCAGCTTCTCCCGTGGGGGAGAGGCTAACTATGGCTACACCTTC. This chain joins TRBV5-4 and TRBJ1-2; tentative D call: TRBD1 (5 bases). V lost 2 bases to trimming and J lost 0 bases, with 17 bases between them. This CDR3 spans 17 amino acids. CDR1 is SGHNT and CDR2 is YYREEE in the germline V gene (reference sequence).

This sequence joins TRBV2 and TRBJ1-2, with 7 bases identical to TRBD1. Germline trimming cut 11 bases from V and 8 bases from J; bases unmatched to any gene: 14. The germline V gene has CDR1 SNHLY and CDR2 FYNNEI. This CDR3 region has 13 residues. The CDR3 nucleotides read TGTGCCGGACTTGAGACAGGGCGATGGGGCTACACCTTC. This codes for CAGLETGRWGYTF.

CDR3 in DNA: TGTGCCAGCAGGATGACAGATACGCAGTATTTT. This sequence encodes CASRMTDTQYF. The J gene is TRBJ2-3, the V gene TRBV11-2; D uncertain. Germline values: CDR1 SGHAT, CDR2 FQNNGV. The ends were cut back, 6 bases at V and 3 bases at J, with 4 bases in the middle. The CDR3 covers 11 residues.

This CDR3 reads CASSLEGYNTGELFF. The DNA for the CDR3 is TGTGCCAGCAGCTTAGAAGGGTACAACACCGGGGAGCTGTTTTTT. This rearrangement joins TRBV7-9 to TRBJ2-2; D gene ambiguous. V was clipped by 1 base and J by 2 bases, with 8 bases between them. CDR1 SEHNR and CDR2 FQNEAQ come from the germline V gene (reference sequence). CDR3 size: 15 residues.

This rearrangement joins TRBV7-8 to TRBJ2-3; no clear D. CDR1 and CDR2 (germline): SGHVS, FQNEAQ. V was clipped by 2 bases and J by 2 bases, with 11 bases between them. CDR3 length equals 15 residues. CDR3 DNA sequence: TGTGCCAGCAGCTTATCTTGGAACCCCACAGATACGCAGTATTTT. Encoded protein: CASSLSWNPTDTQYF.

The chain joins TRBV7-9 to TRBJ2-2; either TRBD1 or TRBD2 may fit D (7 bases each). This CDR3 has 16 amino acids. V dropped 5 bases and J dropped 2 bases, with 15 bases sitting between them. Germline V gene sequence: CDR1 SEHNR, CDR2 FQNEAQ (reference sequence). CDR3: CASSTAGGANTGELFF. CDR3 sequence (DNA): TGTGCCAGCAGCACCGCAGGGGGGGCTAACACCGGGGAGCTGTTTTTT. The entire variable domain, with the rest obtained from reference TRBV7-9 and TRBJ2-2, is as follows: DTGVSQNPRHKITKRGQNVTFRCDPISEHNRLYWYRQTLGQGPEFLTYFQNEAQLEKSRLLSDRFSAERPKGSFSTLEIQRTEQGDSAMYLCASSTAGGANTGELFFGEGSRLTVL.

The chain has TRBV19 and TRBJ1-1; D unclear. CDR3 length equals 16 residues. Deletions cut 7 bases from V and 2 bases from J, with 20 bases between. Germline V gene lookup returns CDR1 LNHDA and CDR2 SQIVND (reference sequence). The CDR3: CASIPTSGRGNTEAFF. For the CDR3, the DNA is TGTGCCAGTATCCCCACTTCAGGCCGGGGAAACACTGAAGCTTTCTTT.

CDR3 residues: CASGEGPSSYNEQFF. The CDR3, as DNA: TGTGCCAGTGGGGAGGGTCCGAGCTCCTACAATGAGCAGTTCTTC. The chain employs TRBV19 and TRBJ2-1, with 7 bases lining up with TRBD2. V was pared by 8 bases and J by 0 bases, with 7 bases of the junction left unmatched. CDR3 size: 15 residues. Germline V gives CDR1 LNHDA, CDR2 SQIVND (reference sequence).